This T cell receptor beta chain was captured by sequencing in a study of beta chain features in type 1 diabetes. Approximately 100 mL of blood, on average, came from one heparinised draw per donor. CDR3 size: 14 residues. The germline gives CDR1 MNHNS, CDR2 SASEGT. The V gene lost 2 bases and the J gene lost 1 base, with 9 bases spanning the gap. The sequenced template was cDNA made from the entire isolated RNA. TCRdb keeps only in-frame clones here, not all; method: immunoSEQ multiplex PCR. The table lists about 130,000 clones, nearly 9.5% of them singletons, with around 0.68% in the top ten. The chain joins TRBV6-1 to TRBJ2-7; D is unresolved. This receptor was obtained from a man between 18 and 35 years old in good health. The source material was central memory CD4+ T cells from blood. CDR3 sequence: CASSERGDSYEQYF. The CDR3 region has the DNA TGTGCCAGCAGTGAACGAGGTGATTCCTACGAGCAGTACTTC.